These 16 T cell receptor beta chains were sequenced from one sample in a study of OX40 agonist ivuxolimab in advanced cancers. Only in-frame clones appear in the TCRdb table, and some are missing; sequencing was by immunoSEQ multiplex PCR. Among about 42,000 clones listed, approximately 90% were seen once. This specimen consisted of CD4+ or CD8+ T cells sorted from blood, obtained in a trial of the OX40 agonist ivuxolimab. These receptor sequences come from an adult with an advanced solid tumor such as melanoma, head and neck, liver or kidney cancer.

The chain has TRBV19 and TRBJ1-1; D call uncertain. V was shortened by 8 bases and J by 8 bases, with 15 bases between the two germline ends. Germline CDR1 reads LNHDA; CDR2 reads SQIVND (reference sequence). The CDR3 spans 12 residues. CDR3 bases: TGTGCCAGTCGGTTTCTGGCGGGCGAAGCTTTCTTT. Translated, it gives CASRFLAGEAFF.

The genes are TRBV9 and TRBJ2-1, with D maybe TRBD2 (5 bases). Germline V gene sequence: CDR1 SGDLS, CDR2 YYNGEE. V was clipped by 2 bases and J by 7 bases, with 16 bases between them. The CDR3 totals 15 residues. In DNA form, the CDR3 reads TGTGCCAGCAGCGTCCGCGGTTCCAGCGGAAATGAGCAGTTCTTC. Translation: CASSVRGSSGNEQFF.

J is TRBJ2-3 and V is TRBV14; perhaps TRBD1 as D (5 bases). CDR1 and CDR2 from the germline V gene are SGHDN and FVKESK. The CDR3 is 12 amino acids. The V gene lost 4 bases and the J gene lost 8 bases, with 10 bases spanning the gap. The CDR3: CASSPTGVTQYF. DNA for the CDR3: TGTGCCAGCAGCCCTACAGGAGTTACGCAGTATTTT.

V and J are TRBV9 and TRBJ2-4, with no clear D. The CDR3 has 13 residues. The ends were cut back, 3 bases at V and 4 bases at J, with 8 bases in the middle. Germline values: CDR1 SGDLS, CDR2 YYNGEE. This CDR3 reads CASSGQTKNIQYF. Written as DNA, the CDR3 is TGTGCCAGCAGCGGGCAAACTAAAAACATTCAGTACTTC.

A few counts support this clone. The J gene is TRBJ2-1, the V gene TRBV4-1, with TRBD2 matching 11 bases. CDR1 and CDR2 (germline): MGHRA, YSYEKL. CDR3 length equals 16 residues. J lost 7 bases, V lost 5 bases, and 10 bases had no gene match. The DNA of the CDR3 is TGCGCCAGCAGCAAAGGGTCGGCTAGCGGGAGGAATGAGCAGTTCTTC. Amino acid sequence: CASSKGSASGRNEQFF.

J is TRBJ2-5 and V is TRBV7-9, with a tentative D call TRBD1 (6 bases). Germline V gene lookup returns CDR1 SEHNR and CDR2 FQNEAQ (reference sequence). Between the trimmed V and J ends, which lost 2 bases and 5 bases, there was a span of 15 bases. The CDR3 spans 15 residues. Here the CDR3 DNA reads TGTGCCAGCAGCTTATCGGCAGGGGCGAGGGAGACCCAGTACTTC. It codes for CASSLSAGARETQYF.

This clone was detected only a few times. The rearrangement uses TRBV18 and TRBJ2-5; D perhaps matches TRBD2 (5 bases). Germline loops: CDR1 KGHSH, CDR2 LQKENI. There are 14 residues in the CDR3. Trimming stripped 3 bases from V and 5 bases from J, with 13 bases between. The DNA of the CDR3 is TGTGCCAGCTCACCGGGATCCAGAGGGGAGACCCAGTACTTC. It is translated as CASSPGSRGETQYF.

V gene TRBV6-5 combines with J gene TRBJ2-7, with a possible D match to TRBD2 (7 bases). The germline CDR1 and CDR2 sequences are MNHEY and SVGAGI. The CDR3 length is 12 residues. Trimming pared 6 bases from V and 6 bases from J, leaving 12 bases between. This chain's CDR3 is CASSRRGGEQYF. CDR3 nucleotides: TGTGCCAGCAGCCGGAGGGGGGGCGAGCAGTACTTC.

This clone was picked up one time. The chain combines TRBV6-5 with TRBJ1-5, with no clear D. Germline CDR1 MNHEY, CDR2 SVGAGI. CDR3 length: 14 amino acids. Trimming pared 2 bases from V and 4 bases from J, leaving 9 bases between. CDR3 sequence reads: CASSYRQANQPQHF. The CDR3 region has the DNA TGTGCCAGCAGTTACCGACAAGCTAATCAGCCCCAGCATTTT.

The CDR3 DNA sequence: TGCAGCGTTGCTAGAGGGGGGACTTACGAGCAGTACTTC. This sequence encodes CSVARGGTYEQYF. The rearrangement links TRBV29-1 to TRBJ2-7; either TRBD1 or TRBD2 may fit D (6 bases each). The CDR3 runs 13 residues. The germline V and J ends were trimmed by 4 bases and 4 bases, with 14 bases remaining between them. The germline V gene encodes CDR1 SQVTM and CDR2 ANQGSEA.

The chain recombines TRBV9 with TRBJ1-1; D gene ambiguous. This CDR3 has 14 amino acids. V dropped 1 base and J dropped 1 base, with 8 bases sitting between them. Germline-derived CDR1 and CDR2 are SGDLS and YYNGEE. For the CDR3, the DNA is TGTGCCAGCAGCGTAAAGCCCGCGAACACTGAAGCTTTCTTT. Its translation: CASSVKPANTEAFF. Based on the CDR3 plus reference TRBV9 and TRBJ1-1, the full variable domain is DSGVTQTPKHLITATGQRVTLRCSPRSGDLSVYWYQQSLDQGLQFLIQYYNGEERAKGNILERFSAQQFPDLHSELNLSSLELGDSALYFCASSVKPANTEAFFGQGTRLTVV.

CDR3 protein: CASSKEGGNYEQYF. The CDR3 nucleotides are TGTGCCAGCAGCAAAGAAGGGGGGAACTACGAGCAGTACTTC. The chain combines TRBV9 with TRBJ2-7; D assignment may be TRBD1 or TRBD2 (6 bases each). This CDR3 comprises 14 residues. The germline CDR1 and CDR2 sequences are SGDLS and YYNGEE. Trimming cost V 4 bases and J 3 bases, with 14 bases left between them.

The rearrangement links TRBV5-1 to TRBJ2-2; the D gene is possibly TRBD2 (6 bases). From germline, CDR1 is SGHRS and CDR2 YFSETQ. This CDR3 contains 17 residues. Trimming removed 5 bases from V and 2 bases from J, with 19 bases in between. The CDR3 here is CASSPGTSPTNTGELFF. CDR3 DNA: TGCGCCAGCAGTCCCGGGACTTCACCGACTAACACCGGGGAGCTGTTTTTT.

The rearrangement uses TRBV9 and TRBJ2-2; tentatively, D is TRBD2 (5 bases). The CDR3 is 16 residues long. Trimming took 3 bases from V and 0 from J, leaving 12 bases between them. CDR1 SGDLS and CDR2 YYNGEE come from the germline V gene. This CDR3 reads CASSAGADSNTGELFF. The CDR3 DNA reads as TGTGCCAGCAGCGCGGGCGCGGACTCGAACACCGGGGAGCTGTTTTTT.

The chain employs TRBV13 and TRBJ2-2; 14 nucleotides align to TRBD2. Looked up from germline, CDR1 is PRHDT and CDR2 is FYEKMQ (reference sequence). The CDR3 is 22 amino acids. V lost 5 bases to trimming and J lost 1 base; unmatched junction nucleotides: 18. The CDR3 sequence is CASSLHLPHGLAGGWNTGELFF. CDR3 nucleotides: TGTGCCAGCAGCCTACACCTCCCACACGGACTAGCGGGAGGCTGGAACACCGGGGAGCTGTTTTTT.

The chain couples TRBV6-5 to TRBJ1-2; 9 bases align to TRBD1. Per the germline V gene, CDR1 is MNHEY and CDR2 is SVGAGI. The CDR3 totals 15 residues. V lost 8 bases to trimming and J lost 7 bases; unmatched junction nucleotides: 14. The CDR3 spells CASGRGTGSRGGYTF. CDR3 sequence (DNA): TGTGCCAGCGGACGGGGGACAGGGTCCCGCGGTGGCTACACCTTC.